This T cell receptor beta chain was retrieved from a study of blood T cell repertoires in COVID-19. Study as a whole: The origin of the acute and convalescent COVID-19 samples was the United States, Italy and Spain.

Original handling: Nucleated cell number was recorded as an estimate derived from reference gene primer amplification. Method: immunoSEQ multiplex PCR; TCRdb's copy keeps in-frame clones and lacks some. The V and J calls and clone size are taken from that table; D and trimming were inferred from the DNA. In the table there are about 200,000 clones, around 84% of which are singletons. CDR3 length equals 21 residues. Germline V gives CDR1 KGHSH, CDR2 LQKENI. V was pared by 2 bases and J by 7 bases, with 26 bases of the junction left unmatched. V is TRBV18 and J is TRBJ2-1, with 7 bases lining up with TRBD1. The sequenced material came from peripheral blood. This TCR derives from a middle-aged man with active or convalescent COVID-19. CDR3 sequence (DNA): TGTGCCAGCTCACCATCGTTCCTGGGACAGCCAACCCCGCAGGACGAAAATGAGCAGTTCTTC. The encoded protein is CASSPSFLGQPTPQDENEQFF.